Presented here are 5 T cell receptor beta chains from one specimen sequenced in a study of T cell changes during pregnancy in multiple sclerosis (dated by TCRdb to between 2018 and 2021). Library creation used the immunoSEQ multiplex PCR assay. The table comes from immuneACCESS by way of TCRdb, which keeps in-frame sequences with V and J called. Part of the clones is missing from these tables; in studies checked, under half for an unresolved V gene and the rest for unknown reasons. This sample lists roughly 50,000 clones; around 94% were detected once. The top ten constitute about 3.2% of the sample. The sequencing used CD8+ T cells from peripheral blood mononuclear cells, collected in the third trimester of pregnancy. The receptors shown here come from a female donor with multiple sclerosis, enrolled in a pregnancy study.

The chain is built from TRBV5-1 and TRBJ2-7; possibly TRBD2 for D (6 bases). The CDR3 length is 15 residues. CDR1 is SGHRS and CDR2 is YFSETQ in the germline V gene. Trimming removed 5 bases at V and 2 bases at J, with 17 bases between. For the CDR3, the DNA is TGCGCCAGCAGATATACCACGGGAGTACCCTACGAGCAGTACTTC. Amino acids: CASRYTTGVPYEQYF.

This clone was recorded once. The chain carries TRBV7-5 and TRBJ2-3; the tabulated D call, TRBD2, remains unverified against the DNA. TRBV7-5 counts as a pseudogene. The CDR3 has 14 residues. CDR3: CVRSPGLALYTQYF. The CDR3 DNA reads TGTGTCAGAAGCCCGGGACTCGCGTTGTATACGCAGTATTTT.

The V and J genes are TRBV6-1 and TRBJ2-7, with D perhaps TRBD1 (6 bases). From germline, CDR1 is MNHNS and CDR2 SASEGT. Trimming left V 3 bases short and J 0 bases short, with 18 bases between. This CDR3 spans 17 amino acids. The CDR3: CASSDRIRDTLSYEQYF. The CDR3 DNA is TGTGCCAGCAGTGACCGAATCCGGGACACCCTCTCCTACGAGCAGTACTTC.

CDR3 sequence (DNA): TGTGCCAGCAGCGGGACTAGCGGGAGGGTTTATGGAGAGACCCAGTACTTC. This sequence encodes CASSGTSGRVYGETQYF. The chain recombines TRBV2 with TRBJ2-5; 16 bases are shared with TRBD2. V was clipped by 6 bases and J by 4 bases; unmatched bases: 8. The CDR3 loop spans 17 amino acids. Germline V lookup: CDR1 SNHLY, CDR2 FYNNEI.

The chain links TRBV15 to TRBJ2-7; the D gene is possibly TRBD2 (6 bases). V was shortened by 5 bases and J by 5 bases, with 13 bases between the two germline ends. CDR1 LNHNV and CDR2 YYDKDF come from the germline V gene (reference sequence). CDR3 length: 13 amino acids. The CDR3 DNA is TGTGCCACCAGCGCGGGTGCTAGCGACGAGCAGTACTTC. Translation: CATSAGASDEQYF.